This T cell receptor beta chain was captured by sequencing in a study of T cell changes during pregnancy in multiple sclerosis. Sequencing was performed with immunoSEQ multiplex PCR; in TCRdb, only in-frame clones are kept and a portion is missing. The data show roughly 53,000 clones, 90% seen once. This CDR3 has 14 amino acids. Per the germline V gene, CDR1 is MRHNA and CDR2 is SNTAGT. V lost 3 bases, J lost 5 bases, and 3 bases stayed unmatched. V and J are TRBV6-4 and TRBJ2-2, with 7 bases lining up with TRBD1. The sample here was CD8+ T cells from peripheral blood mononuclear cells, taken before pregnancy. This TCR came from a female donor with multiple sclerosis, enrolled in a pregnancy study. This chain's CDR3 is CASSEQGETGELFF. The CDR3 DNA reads as TGTGCCAGCAGTGAGCAGGGGGAAACCGGGGAGCTGTTTTTT.